This TCR beta chain emerged from a study of cytomegalovirus exposure and HLA in healthy donors. PCR employed 60 Vbeta and 13 Jbeta primers. Measured with immunoSEQ multiplex PCR; TCRdb has only the in-frame clones, and not every one. Found here are 100,000 to 150,000 clones, approximately 79% of them singletons; the top ten hold roughly 4%. Details on this clone: The antigen remains unidentified.

Study outcomes and limitations: Roughly uniform sequencing depth across donors was assumed, possibly incorrectly.

The germline CDR1 and CDR2 sequences are SNHLY and FYNNEI. The CDR3 runs 14 residues. Trimming cost V 10 bases and J 0 bases; bases outside gene matches: 8. The chain combines TRBV2 with TRBJ2-5; 7 bases fit TRBD1. The TCR originated in a man aged 50-60 years in good health and CMV-seropositive. Sequenced sample: PBMCs. The CDR3: CATEEGAYQETQYF. Written as DNA, the CDR3 is TGTGCCACCGAAGAGGGGGCCTACCAAGAGACCCAGTACTTC.